This T cell receptor beta chain was captured by sequencing in a study of beta chain features in type 1 diabetes. Study-level findings and limits: No resolution was reached here on whether HLA type influences TCRB rearrangement.

With regard to this clone: Its target is unknown.

The isolated RNA, all of it, was reverse transcribed, so expressed TCRB transcripts were what got sequenced. Repertoires were generated with immunoSEQ multiplex PCR, while TCRdb's copy carries only in-frame clones and drops some. The sample consists of 850,000 to 900,000 clones, roughly a sixth of them appearing once. The receptor was isolated from a young woman in good health. The sequenced sample consisted of naive CD4+ T cells from blood.

CDR3 in amino acids: CASSTGTHTDTQYF. CDR3 nucleotide sequence: TGTGCCAGCTCCACCGGGACTCACACAGATACGCAGTATTTT. The chain is built from TRBV18 and TRBJ2-3; D may be TRBD2 (6 bases). This CDR3 comprises 14 residues. Between the trimmed V and J ends, which lost 6 bases and 2 bases, there was a span of 12 bases. Germline loops: CDR1 KGHSH, CDR2 LQKENI.